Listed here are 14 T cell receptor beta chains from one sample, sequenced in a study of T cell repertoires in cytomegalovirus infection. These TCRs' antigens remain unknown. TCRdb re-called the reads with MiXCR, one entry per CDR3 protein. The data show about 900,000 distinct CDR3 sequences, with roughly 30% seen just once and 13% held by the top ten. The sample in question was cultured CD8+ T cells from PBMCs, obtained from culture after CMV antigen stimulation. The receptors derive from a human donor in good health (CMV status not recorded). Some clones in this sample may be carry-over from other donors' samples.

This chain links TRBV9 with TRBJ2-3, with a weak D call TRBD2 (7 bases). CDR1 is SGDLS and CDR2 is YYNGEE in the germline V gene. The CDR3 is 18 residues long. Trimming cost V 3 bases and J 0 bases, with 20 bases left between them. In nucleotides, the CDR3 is TGTGCCAGCAGCGAGGCCCGGGGGCGGGGGAAAAGCACAGATACGCAGTATTTT. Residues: CASSEARGRGKSTDTQYF.

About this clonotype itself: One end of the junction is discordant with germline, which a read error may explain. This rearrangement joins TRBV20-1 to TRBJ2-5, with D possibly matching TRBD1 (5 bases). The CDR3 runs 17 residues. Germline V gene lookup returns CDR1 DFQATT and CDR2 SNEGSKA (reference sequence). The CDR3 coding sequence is TGCTGTGCTAGGGCCCTTGATTTCCAGGGCATATGGGAGACCCAGTACTTC. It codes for CCARALDFQGIWETQYF.

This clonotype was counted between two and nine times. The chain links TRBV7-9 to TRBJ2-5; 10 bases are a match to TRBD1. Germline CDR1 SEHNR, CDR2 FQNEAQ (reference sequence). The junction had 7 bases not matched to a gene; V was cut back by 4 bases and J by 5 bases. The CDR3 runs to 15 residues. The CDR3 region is CASSWGTGEMETQYF. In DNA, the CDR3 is TGTGCCAGCAGCTGGGGGACAGGGGAAATGGAGACCCAGTACTTC.

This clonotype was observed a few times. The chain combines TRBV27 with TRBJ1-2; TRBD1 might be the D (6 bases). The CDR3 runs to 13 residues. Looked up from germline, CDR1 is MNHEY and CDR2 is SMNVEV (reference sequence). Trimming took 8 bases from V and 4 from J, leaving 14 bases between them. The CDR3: CASGRGGTYGYTF. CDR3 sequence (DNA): TGTGCCAGCGGAAGAGGGGGAACCTATGGCTACACCTTC.

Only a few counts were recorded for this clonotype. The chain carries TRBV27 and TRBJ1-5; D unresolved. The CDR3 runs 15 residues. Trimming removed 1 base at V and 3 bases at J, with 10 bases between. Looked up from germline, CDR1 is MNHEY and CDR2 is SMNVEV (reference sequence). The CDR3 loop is CASSLYGVHNQPQHF. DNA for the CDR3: TGTGCCAGCAGTTTATATGGGGTCCACAATCAGCCCCAGCATTTT.

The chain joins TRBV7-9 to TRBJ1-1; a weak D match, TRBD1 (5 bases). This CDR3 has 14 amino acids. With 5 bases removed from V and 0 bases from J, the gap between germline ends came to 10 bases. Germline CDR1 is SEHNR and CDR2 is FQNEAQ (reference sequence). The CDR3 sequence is CASSGNRLNTEAFF. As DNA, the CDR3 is TGTGCCAGCAGCGGGAACAGGTTGAACACTGAAGCTTTCTTT. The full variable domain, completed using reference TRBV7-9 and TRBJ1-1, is DTGVSQNPRHKITKRGQNVTFRCDPISEHNRLYWYRQTLGQGPEFLTYFQNEAQLEKSRLLSDRFSAERPKGSFSTLEIQRTEQGDSAMYLCASSGNRLNTEAFFGQGTRLTVV.

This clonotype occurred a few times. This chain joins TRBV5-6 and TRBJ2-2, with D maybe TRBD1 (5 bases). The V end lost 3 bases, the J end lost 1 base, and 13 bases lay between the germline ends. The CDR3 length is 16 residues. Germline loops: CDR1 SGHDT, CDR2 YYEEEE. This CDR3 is CASSSRQNLNTGELFF. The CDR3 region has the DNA TGTGCCAGCAGCTCAAGACAGAACCTGAACACCGGGGAGCTGTTTTTT.

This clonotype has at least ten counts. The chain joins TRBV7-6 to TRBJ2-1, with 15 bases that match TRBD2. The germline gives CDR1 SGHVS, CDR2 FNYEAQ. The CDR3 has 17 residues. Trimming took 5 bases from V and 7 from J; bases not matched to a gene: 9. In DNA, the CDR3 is TGTGCCAGCAGCCATCGGACTAGCGGGGGGGCAGGTAATGAGCAGTTCTTC. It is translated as CASSHRTSGGAGNEQFF.

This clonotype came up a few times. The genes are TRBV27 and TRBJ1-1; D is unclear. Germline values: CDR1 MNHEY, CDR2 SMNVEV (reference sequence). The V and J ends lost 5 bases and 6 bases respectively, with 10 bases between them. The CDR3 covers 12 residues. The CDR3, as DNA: TGTGCCAGCAGTCCAGACATGTCTGAAGCTTTCTTT. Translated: CASSPDMSEAFF.

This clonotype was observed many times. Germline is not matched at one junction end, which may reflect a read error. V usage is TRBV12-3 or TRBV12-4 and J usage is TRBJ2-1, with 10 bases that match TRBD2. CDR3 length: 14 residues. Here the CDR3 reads CASRLAGGHNEQFF. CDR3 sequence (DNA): TGTGCCAGCAGGTTAGCGGGGGGCCACAATGAGCAGTTCTTC.

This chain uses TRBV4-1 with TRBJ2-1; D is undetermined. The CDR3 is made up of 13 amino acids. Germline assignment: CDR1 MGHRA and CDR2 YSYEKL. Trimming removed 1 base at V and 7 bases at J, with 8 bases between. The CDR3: CASSQVPPNEQFF. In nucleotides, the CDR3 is TGCGCCAGCAGCCAAGTCCCCCCAAATGAGCAGTTCTTC.

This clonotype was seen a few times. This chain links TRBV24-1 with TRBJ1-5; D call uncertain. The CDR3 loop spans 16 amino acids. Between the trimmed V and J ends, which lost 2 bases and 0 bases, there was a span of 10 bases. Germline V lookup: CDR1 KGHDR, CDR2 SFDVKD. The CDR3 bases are TGTGCCACCAGTGATTCGGCCTCTGATAGCAATCAGCCCCAGCATTTT. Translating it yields CATSDSASDSNQPQHF.

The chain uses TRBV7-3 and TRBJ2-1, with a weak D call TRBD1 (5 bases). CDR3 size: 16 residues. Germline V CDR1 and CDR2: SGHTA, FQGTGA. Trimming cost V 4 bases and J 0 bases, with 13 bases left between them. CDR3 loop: CASSSPLDNSYNEQFF. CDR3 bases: TGTGCCAGCAGCTCCCCCCTGGACAACTCCTACAATGAGCAGTTCTTC.

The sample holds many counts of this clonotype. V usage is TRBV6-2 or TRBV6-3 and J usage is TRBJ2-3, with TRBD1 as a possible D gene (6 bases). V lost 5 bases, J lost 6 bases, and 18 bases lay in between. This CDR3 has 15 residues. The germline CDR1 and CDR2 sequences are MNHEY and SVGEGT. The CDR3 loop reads CASSDRDIELDTQYF. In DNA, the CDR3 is TGTGCCAGCAGTGACCGGGACATCGAGTTGGATACGCAGTATTTT.